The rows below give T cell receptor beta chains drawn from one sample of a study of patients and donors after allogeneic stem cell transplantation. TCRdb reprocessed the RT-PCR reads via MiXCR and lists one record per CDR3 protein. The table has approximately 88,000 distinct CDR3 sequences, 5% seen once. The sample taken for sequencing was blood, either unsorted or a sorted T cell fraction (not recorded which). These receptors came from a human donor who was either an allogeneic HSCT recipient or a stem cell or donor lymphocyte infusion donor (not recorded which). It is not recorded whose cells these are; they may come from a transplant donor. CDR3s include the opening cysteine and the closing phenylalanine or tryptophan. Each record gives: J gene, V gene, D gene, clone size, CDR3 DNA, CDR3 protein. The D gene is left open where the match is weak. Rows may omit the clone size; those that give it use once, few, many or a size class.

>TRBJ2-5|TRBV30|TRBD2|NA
TGTGCCTGGACCCCGGGGGGAGCGGGATGGGCGAAGACCCAGTACTTC
CAWTPGGAGWAKTQYF
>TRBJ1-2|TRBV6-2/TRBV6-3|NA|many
TGTGCCAGCAGTTACTCAGGGACTATCTATGGCTACACCTTC
CASSYSGTIYGYTF
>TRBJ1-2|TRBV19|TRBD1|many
TGTGCCAGTAGTCCCCCGGGACAGGGGAACCATGGCTACACCTTC
CASSPPGQGNHGYTF
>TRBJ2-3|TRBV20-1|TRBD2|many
TGCAGTGCTAGAACTGCCCTCCTGACTAGCGGAACAGATACGCAGTATTTT
CSARTALLTSGTDTQYF
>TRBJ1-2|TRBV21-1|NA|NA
TGTGCCAGCAGCAAAGGGGTCAAGGACTATGGCTACACCTTC
CASSKGVKDYGYTF
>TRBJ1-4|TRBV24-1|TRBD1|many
TGTGCCACCAGGGATCGGGACAGGGGTCCCGAACTCCTTTTT
CATRDRDRGPELLF
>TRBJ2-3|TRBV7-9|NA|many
TGTGCCAGCAGCTTTCAGTCTCGAAGAGTGGGTACGCAGTATTTT
CASSFQSRRVGTQYF
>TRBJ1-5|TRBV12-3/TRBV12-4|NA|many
TGTGCCAGCAGTTTCGACAGCTATGGGGGTCAGCCCCAGCATTTT
CASSFDSYGGQPQHF
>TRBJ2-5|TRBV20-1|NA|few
TGCAGTCCCACGGAGGGGGGCTCCGAGACCCAGTACTTC
CSPTEGGSETQYF
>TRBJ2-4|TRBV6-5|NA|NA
TGTGCCAGCAGTTACGGGAAGCTCAAAAACATTCAGTACTTC
CASSYGKLKNIQYF
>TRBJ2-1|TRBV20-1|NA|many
TGCAGTGCTAGATGGGGGACTCCTAATGAGCAGTTCTTC
CSARWGTPNEQFF
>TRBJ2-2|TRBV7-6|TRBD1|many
TGTGCCAGCAGCTCTAGGACAGGGCGAGCTACCGGGGAGCTGTTTTTT
CASSSRTGRATGELFF
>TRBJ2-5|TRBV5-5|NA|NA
TGTGCCAGCAACCCCGGGGCTGAAGAGACCCAGTACTTC
CASNPGAEETQYF
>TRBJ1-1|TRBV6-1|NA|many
TGTGCCAGCAGCCGACAGGACTATGGGCACACTGAAGCTTTCTTT
CASSRQDYGHTEAFF
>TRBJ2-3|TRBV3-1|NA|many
TGTGCCAGCAGTCCACGAGGGGGAGGAGATACGCAGTATTTT
CASSPRGGGDTQYF
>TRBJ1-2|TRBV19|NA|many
TGTGCCAGTAGCCGCGGGACATTATATGGCTACACCTTC
CASSRGTLYGYTF
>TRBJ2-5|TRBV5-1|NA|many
TGCGCCAGCAGCTTGGGTGCGTCCGGACGAGAGACCCAGTACTTC
CASSLGASGRETQYF
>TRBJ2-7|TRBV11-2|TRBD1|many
TGTGCCAGCAGCCCCGTCAATCGGGACAGGGGGAGCTCCTACGAGCAGTACTTC
CASSPVNRDRGSSYEQYF
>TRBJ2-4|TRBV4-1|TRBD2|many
TGCGCCAGCAGCCAAGATTGGTCTAGCGGTTCACTAGCCAAAAACATTCAGTACTTC
CASSQDWSSGSLAKNIQYF
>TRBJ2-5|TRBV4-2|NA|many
TGTGCCAGCAGCCAAGATGTGACGGCTTGGTGGGAGACCCAGTACTTC
CASSQDVTAWWETQYF
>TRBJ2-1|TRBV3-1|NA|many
TGTGCCAGCAGCCAGATCGGGGCCCGGAATGAGCAGTTCTTC
CASSQIGARNEQFF
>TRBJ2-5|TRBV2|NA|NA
TGTGCCAGCGGAGTCGAGACCCAGTACTTC
CASGVETQYF
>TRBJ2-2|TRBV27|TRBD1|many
TGTGCCAGCAGTTTAGGATACAGGGGCCTCATACGAAACACCGGGGAGCTGTTTTTT
CASSLGYRGLIRNTGELFF
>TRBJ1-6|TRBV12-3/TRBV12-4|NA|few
TGTGCCAGCAGTTTAATTCCAGGTCGGGGATCACCCCTCCACTTT
CASSLIPGRGSPLHF
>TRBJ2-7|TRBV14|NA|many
TGTGCCAGCAGCCAAGAACAGATGCAGTACTTC
CASSQEQMQYF
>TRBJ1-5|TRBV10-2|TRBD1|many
TGCGCCAGCAGCCCATTCCGGGACAGGGGATATAGCAATCAGCCCCAGCATTTT
CASSPFRDRGYSNQPQHF
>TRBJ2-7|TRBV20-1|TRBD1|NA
TGCAGTGCCCTTGGACAGGGAAAGGCCTACGAGCAGTACTTC
CSALGQGKAYEQYF
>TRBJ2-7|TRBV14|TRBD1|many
TGTGCCAGCAGCCACTACGGGACAGCTACCTACGAGCAGTACTTC
CASSHYGTATYEQYF
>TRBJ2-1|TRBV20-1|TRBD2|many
TGCAGTGCTTCCCTTCTGGGCGGGGGTCGAGATGAGCAGTTCTTC
CSASLLGGGRDEQFF
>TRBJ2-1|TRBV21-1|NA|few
TGTGCCAGCAGACCAAAGAGCTGCTCCTACAATGAGCAGTTCTTC
CASRPKSCSYNEQFF
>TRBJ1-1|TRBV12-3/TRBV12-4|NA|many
TGTGCCAGCAGTTTAGCGGGGGCAGACACTGAAGCTTTCTTT
CASSLAGADTEAFF
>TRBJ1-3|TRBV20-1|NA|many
TGCAGTGCTGAACAGGGCGCTGGAAACACCATATATTTT
CSAEQGAGNTIYF
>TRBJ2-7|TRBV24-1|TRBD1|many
TGTGCCACCGATACCCCCGGGACAGGGCTCTACGAGCAGTACTTC
CATDTPGTGLYEQYF
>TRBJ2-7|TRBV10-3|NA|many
TGTGCCATCAGTGAGAGGGGCGATAGCTCCTACGAGCAGTACTTC
CAISERGDSSYEQYF
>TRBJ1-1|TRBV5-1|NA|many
TGCGCCAGCAGGGCCGGGCAGCACACTGAAGCTTTCTTT
CASRAGQHTEAFF
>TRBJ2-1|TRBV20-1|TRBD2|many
TGCAGTGCTAGAGATTTTGGCGGGAGTAGCTCCTACAATGAGCAGTTCTTC
CSARDFGGSSSYNEQFF
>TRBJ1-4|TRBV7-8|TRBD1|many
TGTGCCAGCAGCCGTCCCATCCAGGACAGGTGGAATGAAAAACTGTTTTTT
CASSRPIQDRWNEKLFF
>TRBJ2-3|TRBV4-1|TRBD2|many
TGCGCCAGCAGCCAACCTTTCTTAGCGGGAGGAACAGATACGCAGTATTTT
CASSQPFLAGGTDTQYF
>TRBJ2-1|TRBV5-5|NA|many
TGTGCCAGCAGCGCCTCCGGGACTCTCTACAATGAGCAGTTCTTC
CASSASGTLYNEQFF
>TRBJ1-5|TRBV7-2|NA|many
TGTGCCAGCACCCAACTACCCGCGGGCCAGCCCCAGCATTTT
CASTQLPAGQPQHF
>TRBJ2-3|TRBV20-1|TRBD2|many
TGCAGTGCTAACCCGGGGGGGCCTGTCACAGATACGCAGTATTTT
CSANPGGPVTDTQYF
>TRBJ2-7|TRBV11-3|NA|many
TGTGCCAGCAGCTTAGGGGCCAGCTCCAGCGAGCAGTACTTC
CASSLGASSSEQYF
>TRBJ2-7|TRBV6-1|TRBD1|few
TGTGCCAGCAGTGAACAGGGGGTAGGAAACGAGCAGTACTTC
CASSEQGVGNEQYF
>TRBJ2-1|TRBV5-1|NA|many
TGCGCCAGCAGCTTGGCCCAGACGGGGGATGAGCAGTTCTTC
CASSLAQTGDEQFF
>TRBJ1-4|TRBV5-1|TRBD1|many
TGCGCCAGCAGCGACCCTCAGGGGGCAGCTAATGAAAAACTGTTTTTT
CASSDPQGAANEKLFF
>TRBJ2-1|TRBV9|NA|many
TGTGCCAGCAGCGCCATGGCTGGACGGAACAATGAGCAGTTCTTC
CASSAMAGRNNEQFF
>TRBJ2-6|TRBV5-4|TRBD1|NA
TGTGCCAGCAGTGGGACAGGGAGTGGGGCCAACGTCCTGACTTTC
CASSGTGSGANVLTF
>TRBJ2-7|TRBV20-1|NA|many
TGCAGTGCTAGAGCAGGCGCCCGCTCCTACGAGCAGTACTTC
CSARAGARSYEQYF
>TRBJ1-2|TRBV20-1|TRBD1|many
TGCAGTGCTAGAGAAGGACAGGGAACCTTGCTCTATGGCTACACCTTC
CSAREGQGTLLYGYTF
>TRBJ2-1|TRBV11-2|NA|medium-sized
TGTGCCAGCAGCTTAGGGCGGTACAATGAGCAGTTCTTC
CASSLGRYNEQFF
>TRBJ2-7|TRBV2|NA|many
TGTGCCAGCAGTGAGCGGTTCAGTTGGCAGGGGTACGAGCAGTACTTC
CASSERFSWQGYEQYF